These 2 T cell receptor beta chains share one sample of origin, sequenced in a study of OX40 agonist ivuxolimab in advanced cancers. The repertoire was sequenced with immunoSEQ multiplex PCR; TCRdb's copy has only in-frame clones and lacks some. Altogether over 90,000 clones are present, about 86% being singletons, with the ten largest covering 5.5%. The sequencing used CD4+ or CD8+ T cells sorted from blood, collected in a trial of the OX40 agonist ivuxolimab. These receptors came from an adult with an advanced solid tumor such as melanoma, head and neck, liver or kidney cancer.

The rearrangement joins TRBV11-2 to TRBJ1-4, with D hard to call. Germline values: CDR1 SGHAT, CDR2 FQNNGV. The V and J ends lost 5 bases and 7 bases respectively, with 11 bases between them. The CDR3 is 13 amino acids. This CDR3 is CASSPGSVEKLFF. In DNA, the CDR3 is TGTGCCAGCAGCCCCGGGAGCGTTGAAAAACTGTTTTTT.

The DNA of the CDR3 is TGTGCCAGTAGTATTGGGGACAAATTGGGCTACACCTTC. Translated, it gives CASSIGDKLGYTF. V is TRBV19 and J is TRBJ1-2; possibly TRBD1 for D (6 bases). CDR3 length: 13 amino acids. CDR1 LNHDA and CDR2 SQIVND come from the germline V gene (reference sequence). The V gene lost 3 bases and the J gene lost 8 bases, with 13 bases spanning the gap.